This T cell receptor (beta chain) stems from a study of cytomegalovirus exposure and HLA in healthy donors. Researchers ran the PCR with 60 Vbeta and 13 Jbeta primers. The table came from immunoSEQ multiplex PCR; TCRdb's copy has only in-frame clones and leaves some out. The data show fewer than 200,000 clones, with 10% to 15% seen just once and less than 8.5% held by the top ten. This clone has only a few counts. From germline, CDR1 is SGHNT and CDR2 YENEEA. V dropped 3 bases and J dropped 9 bases, with 12 bases sitting between them. The CDR3 is 12 residues long. Sequenced material: PBMCs. This sequence originates from a man aged 50 to 60 in good health and CMV-seropositive. The chain is built from TRBV11-3 and TRBJ2-7; TRBD2 is a possible D gene (5 bases). CDR3 amino acids: CASSLGRGWQYF. DNA of the CDR3: TGTGCCAGCAGCTTGGGCAGAGGGTGGCAGTACTTC.